The present T cell receptor (beta chain) was sequenced within a study of blood T cell repertoires in COVID-19. Clones were read by immunoSEQ multiplex PCR, and TCRdb kept only the in-frame ones, dropping some. Of 490,000 or so clones listed, 88% are singletons. Participants were aged 18 to 89 years from some 24 US areas. The CDR3 is made up of 14 amino acids. CDR1 and CDR2 (germline): SNHLY, FYNNEI. Trimming shortened V by 3 bases and J by 5 bases, and 11 bases separated the two germline ends. This chain connects TRBV2 to TRBJ1-5, with D unresolved. The TCR originated in a woman aged 60-75 years who had recovered from COVID-19. Input material: PBMCs or T cells enriched from blood (not recorded which). The CDR3 reads CASSDAEVYQPQHF. The CDR3 DNA is TGTGCCAGCAGTGATGCGGAAGTTTATCAGCCCCAGCATTTT.